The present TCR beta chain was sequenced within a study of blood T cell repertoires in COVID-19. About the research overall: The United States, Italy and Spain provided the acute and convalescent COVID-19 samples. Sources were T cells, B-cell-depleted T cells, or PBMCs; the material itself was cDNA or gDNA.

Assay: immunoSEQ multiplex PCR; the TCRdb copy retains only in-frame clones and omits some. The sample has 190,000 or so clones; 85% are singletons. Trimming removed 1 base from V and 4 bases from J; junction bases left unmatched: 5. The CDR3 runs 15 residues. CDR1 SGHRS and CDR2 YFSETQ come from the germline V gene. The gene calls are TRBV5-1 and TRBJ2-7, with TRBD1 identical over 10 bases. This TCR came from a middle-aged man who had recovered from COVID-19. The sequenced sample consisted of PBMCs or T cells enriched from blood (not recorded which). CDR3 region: CASSLTGTGDYEQYF. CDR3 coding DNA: TGCGCCAGCAGCTTGACCGGGACAGGGGATTACGAGCAGTACTTC. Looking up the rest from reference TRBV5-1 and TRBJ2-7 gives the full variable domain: KAGVTQTPRYLIKTRGQQVTLSCSPISGHRSVSWYQQTPGQGLQFLFEYFSETQRNKGNFPGRFSGRQFSNSRSEMNVSTLELGDSALYLCASSLTGTGDYEQYFGPGTRLTVT.